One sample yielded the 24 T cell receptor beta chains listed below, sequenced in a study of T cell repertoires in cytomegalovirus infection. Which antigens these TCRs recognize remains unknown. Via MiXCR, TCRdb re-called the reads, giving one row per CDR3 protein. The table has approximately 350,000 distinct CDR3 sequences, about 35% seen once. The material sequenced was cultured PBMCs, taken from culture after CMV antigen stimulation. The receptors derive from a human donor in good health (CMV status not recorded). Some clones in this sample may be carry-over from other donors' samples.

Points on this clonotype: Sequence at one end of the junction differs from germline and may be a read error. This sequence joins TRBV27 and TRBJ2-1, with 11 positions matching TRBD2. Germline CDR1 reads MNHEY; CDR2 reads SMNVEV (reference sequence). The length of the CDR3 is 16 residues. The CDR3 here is CASSLTSGSSYDEQFF. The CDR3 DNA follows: TGTGCCAGCAGTCTAACTAGCGGGAGCTCCTACGATGAGCAGTTCTTC.

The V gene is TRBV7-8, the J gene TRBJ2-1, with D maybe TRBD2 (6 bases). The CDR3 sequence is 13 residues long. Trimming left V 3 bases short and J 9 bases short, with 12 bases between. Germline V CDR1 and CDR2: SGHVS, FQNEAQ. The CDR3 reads CASSFGLTGEQFF. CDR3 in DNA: TGTGCCAGCAGCTTTGGACTAACGGGTGAGCAGTTCTTC.

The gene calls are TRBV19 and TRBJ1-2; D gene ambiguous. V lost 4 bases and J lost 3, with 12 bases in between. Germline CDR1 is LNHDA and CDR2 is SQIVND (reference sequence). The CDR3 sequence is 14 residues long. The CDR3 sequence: CASSTATEHYGYTF. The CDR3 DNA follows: TGTGCCAGTAGTACGGCAACAGAGCACTATGGCTACACCTTC.

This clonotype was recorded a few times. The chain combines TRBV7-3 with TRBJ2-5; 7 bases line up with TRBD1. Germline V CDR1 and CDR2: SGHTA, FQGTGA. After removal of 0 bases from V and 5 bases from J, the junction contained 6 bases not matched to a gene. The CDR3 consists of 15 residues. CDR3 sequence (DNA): TGTGCCAGCAGCTTAACTCCGGGACAGTTGGAGACCCAGTACTTC. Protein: CASSLTPGQLETQYF.

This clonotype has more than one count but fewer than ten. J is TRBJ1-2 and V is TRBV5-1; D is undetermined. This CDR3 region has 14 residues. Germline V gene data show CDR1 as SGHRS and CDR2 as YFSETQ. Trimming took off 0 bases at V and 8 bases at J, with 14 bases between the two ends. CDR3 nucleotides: TGCGCCAGCAGCTTGGCCTCCAGGACGGAGGGCTACACCTTC. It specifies CASSLASRTEGYTF.

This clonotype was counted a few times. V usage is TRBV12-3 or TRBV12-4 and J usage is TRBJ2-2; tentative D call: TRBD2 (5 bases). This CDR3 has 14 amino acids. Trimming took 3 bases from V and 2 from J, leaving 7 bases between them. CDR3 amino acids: CASSFGRNTGELFF. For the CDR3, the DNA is TGTGCCAGCAGTTTTGGGAGAAACACCGGGGAGCTGTTTTTT.

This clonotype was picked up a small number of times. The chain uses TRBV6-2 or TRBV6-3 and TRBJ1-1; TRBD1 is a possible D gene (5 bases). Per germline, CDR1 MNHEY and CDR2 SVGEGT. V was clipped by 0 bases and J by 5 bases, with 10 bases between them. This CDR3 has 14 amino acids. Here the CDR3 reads CASSYSGVRTEAFF. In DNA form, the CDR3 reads TGTGCCAGCAGTTACTCAGGGGTAAGGACTGAAGCTTTCTTT.

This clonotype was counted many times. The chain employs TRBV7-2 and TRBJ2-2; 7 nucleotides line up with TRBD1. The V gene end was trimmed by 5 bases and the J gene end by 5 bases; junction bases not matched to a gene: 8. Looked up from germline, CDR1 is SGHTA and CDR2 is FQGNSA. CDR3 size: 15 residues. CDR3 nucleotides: TGTGCCAGCAGCCGCAACAGGGGTAGGACCGGGGAGCTGTTTTTT. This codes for CASSRNRGRTGELFF.

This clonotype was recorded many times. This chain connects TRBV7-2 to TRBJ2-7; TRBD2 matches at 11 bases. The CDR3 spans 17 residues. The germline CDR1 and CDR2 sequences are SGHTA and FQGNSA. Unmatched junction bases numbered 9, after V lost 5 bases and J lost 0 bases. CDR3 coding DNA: TGTGCCAGCAGCCAGAGGACTAGCGGGTGGAGCTCCTACGAGCAGTACTTC. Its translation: CASSQRTSGWSSYEQYF.

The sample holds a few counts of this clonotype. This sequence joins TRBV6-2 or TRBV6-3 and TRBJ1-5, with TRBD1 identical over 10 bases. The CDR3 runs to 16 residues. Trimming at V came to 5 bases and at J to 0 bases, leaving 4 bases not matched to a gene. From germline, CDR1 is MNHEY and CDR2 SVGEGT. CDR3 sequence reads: CASSGQGGFSNQPQHF. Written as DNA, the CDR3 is TGTGCCAGCAGTGGACAGGGGGGTTTTAGCAATCAGCCCCAGCATTTT.

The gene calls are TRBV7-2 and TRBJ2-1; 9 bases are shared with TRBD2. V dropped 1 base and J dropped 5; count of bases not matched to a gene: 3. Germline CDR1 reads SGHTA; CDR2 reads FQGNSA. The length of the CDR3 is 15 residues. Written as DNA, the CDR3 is TGTGCCAGCAGCTTAGAACTAGCGGGCCACAATGAGCAGTTCTTC. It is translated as CASSLELAGHNEQFF.

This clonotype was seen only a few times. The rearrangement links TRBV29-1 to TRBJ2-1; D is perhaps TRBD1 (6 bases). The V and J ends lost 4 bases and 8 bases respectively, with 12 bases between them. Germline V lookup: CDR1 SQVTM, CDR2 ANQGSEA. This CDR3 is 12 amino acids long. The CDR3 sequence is CSVGSWGHEQFF. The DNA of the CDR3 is TGCAGCGTTGGGAGTTGGGGGCATGAGCAGTTCTTC.

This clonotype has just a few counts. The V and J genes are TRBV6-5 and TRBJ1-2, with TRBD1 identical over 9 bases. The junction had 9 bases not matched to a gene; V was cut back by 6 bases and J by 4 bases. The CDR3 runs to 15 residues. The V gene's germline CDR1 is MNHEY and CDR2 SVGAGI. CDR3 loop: CASSKLTGGLYGYTF. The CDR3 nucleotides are TGTGCCAGCAGCAAACTAACAGGGGGCCTCTATGGCTACACCTTC.

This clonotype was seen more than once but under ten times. DNA of the CDR3: TGTGCCAGCAGCTCCGAGCGCGGGAGTTCGTTCTTC. Its protein product is CASSSERGSSFF. J is TRBJ2-1 and V is TRBV7-6; 7 positions agree with TRBD2. V gave up 4 bases and J gave up 15 bases; unmatched junction bases: 9. The length of the CDR3 is 12 residues. The germline V gene encodes CDR1 SGHVS and CDR2 FNYEAQ.

As DNA, the CDR3 is TGTGCCAGCAGCTTAGGCAGGGGGCTAGGGACAGATACGCAGTATTTT. Its protein product is CASSLGRGLGTDTQYF. The genes are TRBV7-2 and TRBJ2-3, with 8 bases matching TRBD1. Germline CDR1 reads SGHTA; CDR2 reads FQGNSA. V lost 1 base and J lost 3; bases outside the gene matches: 6. The CDR3 covers 16 residues.

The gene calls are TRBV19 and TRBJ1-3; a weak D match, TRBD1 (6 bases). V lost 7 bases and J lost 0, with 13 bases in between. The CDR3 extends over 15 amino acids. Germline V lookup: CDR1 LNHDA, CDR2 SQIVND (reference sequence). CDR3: CASTRGAVSGNTIYF. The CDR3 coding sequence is TGTGCCAGTACACGGGGGGCAGTCTCTGGAAACACCATATATTTT.

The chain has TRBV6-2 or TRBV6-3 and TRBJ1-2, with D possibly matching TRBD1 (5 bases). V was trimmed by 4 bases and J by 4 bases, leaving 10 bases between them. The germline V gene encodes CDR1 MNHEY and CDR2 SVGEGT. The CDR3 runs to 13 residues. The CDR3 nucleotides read TGTGCCAGCAGTTGGACACAATTCTATGGCTACACCTTC. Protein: CASSWTQFYGYTF.

CDR3 nucleotides: TGTGCCAGCAGCGTAGGCAGCGGGAGGTCTTACAATGAGCAGTTCTTC. Encoded protein: CASSVGSGRSYNEQFF. The J gene is TRBJ2-1, the V gene TRBV9, with 9 bases matching TRBD2. This CDR3 has 16 amino acids. In germline, CDR1 is SGDLS, CDR2 YYNGEE. J was trimmed by 4 bases and V by 0 bases; bases with no gene match: 5.

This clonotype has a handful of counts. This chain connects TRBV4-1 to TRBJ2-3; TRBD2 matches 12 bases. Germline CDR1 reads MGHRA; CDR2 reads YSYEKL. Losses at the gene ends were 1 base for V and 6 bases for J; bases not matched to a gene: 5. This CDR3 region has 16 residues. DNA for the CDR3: TGCGCCAGCAGCCAAGGGACTAGCGGGACTCAGGATACGCAGTATTTT. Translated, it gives CASSQGTSGTQDTQYF.

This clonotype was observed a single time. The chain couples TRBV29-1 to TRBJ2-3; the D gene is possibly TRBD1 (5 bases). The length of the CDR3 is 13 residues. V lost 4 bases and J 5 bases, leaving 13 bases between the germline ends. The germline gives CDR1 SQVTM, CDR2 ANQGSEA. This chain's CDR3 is CSVAQGLGDTQYF. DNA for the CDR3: TGCAGCGTTGCCCAGGGTTTGGGAGATACGCAGTATTTT.

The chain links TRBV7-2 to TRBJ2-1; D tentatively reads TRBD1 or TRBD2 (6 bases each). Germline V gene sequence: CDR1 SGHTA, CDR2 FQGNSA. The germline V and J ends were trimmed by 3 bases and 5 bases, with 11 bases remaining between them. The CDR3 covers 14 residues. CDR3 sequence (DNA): TGTGCCAGCAGCTTGGGGGCGGGACACAATGAGCAGTTCTTC. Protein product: CASSLGAGHNEQFF.

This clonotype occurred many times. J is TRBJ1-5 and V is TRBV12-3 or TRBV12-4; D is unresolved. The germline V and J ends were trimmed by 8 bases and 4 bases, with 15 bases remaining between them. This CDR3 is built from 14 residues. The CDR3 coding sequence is TGTGCCAGCTCCCCCGCCGGAGGTAATCAGCCCCAGCATTTT. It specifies CASSPAGGNQPQHF.

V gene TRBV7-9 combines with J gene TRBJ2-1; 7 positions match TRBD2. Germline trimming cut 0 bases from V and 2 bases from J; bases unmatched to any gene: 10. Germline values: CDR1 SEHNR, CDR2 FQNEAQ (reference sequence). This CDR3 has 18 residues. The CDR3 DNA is TGTGCCAGCAGCTTAGCGGGGTTTAGCGGGTCCCCCTACAATGAGCAGTTCTTC. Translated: CASSLAGFSGSPYNEQFF.

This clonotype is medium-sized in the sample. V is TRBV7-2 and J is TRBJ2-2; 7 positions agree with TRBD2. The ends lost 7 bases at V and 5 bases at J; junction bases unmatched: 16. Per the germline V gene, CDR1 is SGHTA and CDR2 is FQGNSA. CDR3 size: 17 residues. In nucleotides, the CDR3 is TGTGCCAGCATGGGATGGGGGGGAGGGCCTGGAACCGGGGAGCTGTTTTTT. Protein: CASMGWGGGPGTGELFF.